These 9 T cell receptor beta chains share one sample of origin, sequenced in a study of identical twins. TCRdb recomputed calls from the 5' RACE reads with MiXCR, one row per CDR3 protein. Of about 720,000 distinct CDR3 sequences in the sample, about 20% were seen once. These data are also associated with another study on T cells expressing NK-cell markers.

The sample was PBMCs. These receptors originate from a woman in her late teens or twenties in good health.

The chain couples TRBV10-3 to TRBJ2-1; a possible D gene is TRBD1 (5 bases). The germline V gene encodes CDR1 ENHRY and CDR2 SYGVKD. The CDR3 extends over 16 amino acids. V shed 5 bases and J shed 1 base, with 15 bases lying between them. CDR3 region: CAISSLSRVSYNEQFF. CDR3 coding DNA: TGTGCCATCAGTTCCCTCTCCAGGGTGTCCTACAATGAGCAGTTCTTC.

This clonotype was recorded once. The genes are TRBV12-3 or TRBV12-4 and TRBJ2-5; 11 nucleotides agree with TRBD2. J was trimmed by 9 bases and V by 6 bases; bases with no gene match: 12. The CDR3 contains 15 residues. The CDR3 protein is CASSDLAGGGQSQYF. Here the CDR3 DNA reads TGTGCCAGCAGCGACCTAGCGGGAGGTGGCCAGTCCCAGTACTTC.

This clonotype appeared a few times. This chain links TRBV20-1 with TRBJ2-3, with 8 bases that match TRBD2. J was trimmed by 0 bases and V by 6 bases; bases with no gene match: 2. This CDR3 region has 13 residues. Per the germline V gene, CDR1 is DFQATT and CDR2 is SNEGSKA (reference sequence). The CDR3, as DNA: TGCAGTGCCGGGAGGGTGAGCACAGATACGCAGTATTTT. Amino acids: CSAGRVSTDTQYF.

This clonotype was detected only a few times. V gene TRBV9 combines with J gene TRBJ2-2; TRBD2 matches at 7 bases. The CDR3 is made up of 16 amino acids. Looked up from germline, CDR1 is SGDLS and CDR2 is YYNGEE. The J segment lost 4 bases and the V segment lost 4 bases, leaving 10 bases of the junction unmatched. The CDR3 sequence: CASSPSGGWSTGELFF. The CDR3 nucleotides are TGTGCCAGCAGCCCCTCCGGGGGGTGGAGCACCGGGGAGCTGTTTTTT. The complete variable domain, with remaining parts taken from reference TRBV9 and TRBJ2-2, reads DSGVTQTPKHLITATGQRVTLRCSPRSGDLSVYWYQQSLDQGLQFLIQYYNGEERAKGNILERFSAQQFPDLHSELNLSSLELGDSALYFCASSPSGGWSTGELFFGEGSRLTVL.

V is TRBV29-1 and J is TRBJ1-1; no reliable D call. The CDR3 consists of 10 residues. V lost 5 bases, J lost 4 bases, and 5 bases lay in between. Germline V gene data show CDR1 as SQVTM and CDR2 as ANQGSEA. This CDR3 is CSVQRTEAFF. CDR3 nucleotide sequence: TGCAGCGTTCAGCGCACTGAAGCTTTCTTT.

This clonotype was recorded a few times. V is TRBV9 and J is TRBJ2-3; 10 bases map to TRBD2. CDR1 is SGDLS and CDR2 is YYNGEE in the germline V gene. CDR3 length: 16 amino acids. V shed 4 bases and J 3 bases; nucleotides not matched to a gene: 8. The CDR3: CASSRGSGRVTDTQYF. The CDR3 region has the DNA TGTGCCAGCAGCCGAGGGAGCGGGAGGGTTACAGATACGCAGTATTTT.

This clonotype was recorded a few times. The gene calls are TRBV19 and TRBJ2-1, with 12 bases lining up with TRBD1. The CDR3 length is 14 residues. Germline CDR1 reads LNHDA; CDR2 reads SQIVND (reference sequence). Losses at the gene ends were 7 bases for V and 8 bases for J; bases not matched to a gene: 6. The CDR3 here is CASTGDRGQDEQFF. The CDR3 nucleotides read TGTGCCAGTACAGGGGACAGGGGGCAAGATGAGCAGTTCTTC.

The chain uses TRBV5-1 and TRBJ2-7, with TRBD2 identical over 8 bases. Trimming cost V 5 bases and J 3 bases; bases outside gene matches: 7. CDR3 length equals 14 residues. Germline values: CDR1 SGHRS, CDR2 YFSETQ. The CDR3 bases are TGCGCCAGCAGGTCGGGAGGGGCGGGCTACGAGCAGTACTTC. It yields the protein CASRSGGAGYEQYF.

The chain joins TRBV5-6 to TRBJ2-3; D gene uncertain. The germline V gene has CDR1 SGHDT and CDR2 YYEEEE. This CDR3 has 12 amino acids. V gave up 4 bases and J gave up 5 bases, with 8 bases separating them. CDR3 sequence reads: CASSPIGDTQYF. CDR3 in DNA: TGTGCCAGCAGCCCTATCGGAGATACGCAGTATTTT.